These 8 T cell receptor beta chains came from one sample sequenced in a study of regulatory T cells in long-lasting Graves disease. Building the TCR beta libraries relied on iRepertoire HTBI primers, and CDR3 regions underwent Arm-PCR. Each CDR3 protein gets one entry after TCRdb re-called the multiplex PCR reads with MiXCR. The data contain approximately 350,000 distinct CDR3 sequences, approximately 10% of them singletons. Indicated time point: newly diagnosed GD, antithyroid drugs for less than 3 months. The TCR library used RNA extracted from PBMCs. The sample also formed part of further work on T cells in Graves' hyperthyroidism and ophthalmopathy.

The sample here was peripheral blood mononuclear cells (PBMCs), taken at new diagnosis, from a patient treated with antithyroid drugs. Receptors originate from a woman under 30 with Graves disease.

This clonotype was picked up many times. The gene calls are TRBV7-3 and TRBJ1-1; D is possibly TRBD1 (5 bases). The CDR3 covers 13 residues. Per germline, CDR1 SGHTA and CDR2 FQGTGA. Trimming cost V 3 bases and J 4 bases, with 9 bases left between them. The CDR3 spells CASSFIGGTEAFF. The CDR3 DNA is TGTGCCAGCAGCTTTATCGGGGGCACTGAAGCTTTCTTT.

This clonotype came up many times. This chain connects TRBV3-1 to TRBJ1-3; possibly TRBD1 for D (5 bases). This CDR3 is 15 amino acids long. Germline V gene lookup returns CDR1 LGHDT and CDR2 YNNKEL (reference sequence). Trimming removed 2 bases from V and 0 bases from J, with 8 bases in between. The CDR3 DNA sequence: TGTGCCAGCAGCCAATGGGACGGCTCTGGAAACACCATATATTTT. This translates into CASSQWDGSGNTIYF.

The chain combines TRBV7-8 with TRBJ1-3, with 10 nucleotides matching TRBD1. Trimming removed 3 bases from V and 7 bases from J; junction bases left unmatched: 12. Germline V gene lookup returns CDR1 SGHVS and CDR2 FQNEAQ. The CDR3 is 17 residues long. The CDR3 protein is CASSFPETGGERNTIYF. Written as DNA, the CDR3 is TGTGCCAGCAGCTTCCCTGAGACAGGGGGCGAACGGAACACCATATATTTT.

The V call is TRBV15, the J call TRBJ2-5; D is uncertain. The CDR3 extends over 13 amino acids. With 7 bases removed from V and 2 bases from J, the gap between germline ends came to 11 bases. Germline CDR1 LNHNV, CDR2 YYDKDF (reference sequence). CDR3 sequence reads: CATTAVDQETQYF. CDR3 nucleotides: TGTGCCACCACGGCTGTGGATCAAGAGACCCAGTACTTC.

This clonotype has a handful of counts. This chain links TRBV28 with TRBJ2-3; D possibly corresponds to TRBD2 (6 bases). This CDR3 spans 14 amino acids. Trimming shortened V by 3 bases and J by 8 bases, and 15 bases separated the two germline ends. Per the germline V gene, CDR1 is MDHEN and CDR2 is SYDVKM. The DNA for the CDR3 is TGTGCCAGCAGTTTCAGTCCACCCGGGGGTACGCAGTATTTT. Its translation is CASSFSPPGGTQYF.

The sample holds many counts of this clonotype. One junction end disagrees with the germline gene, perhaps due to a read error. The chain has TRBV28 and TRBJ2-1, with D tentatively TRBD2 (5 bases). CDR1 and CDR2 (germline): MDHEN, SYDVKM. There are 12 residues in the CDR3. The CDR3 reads CASSSSPKDPGF. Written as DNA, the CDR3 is TGTGCCAGCAGTTCCTCCCCGAAAGACCCGGGATTC.

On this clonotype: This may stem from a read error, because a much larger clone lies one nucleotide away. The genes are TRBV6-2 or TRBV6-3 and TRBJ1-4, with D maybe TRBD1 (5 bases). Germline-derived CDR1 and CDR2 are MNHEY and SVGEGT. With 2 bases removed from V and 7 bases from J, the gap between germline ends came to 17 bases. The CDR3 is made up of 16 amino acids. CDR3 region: CASSYGSVPGIEKLFF. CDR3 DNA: TGTGCCAGCAGTTACGGTTCCGTCCCAGGGATTGAAAAACTGTTTTTT.

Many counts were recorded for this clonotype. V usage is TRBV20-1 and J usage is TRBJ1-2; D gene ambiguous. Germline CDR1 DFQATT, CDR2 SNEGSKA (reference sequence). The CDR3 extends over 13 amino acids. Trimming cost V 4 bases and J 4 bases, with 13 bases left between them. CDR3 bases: TGCAGTGCTATCGTACAGACCCTCTATGGCTACACCTTC. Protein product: CSAIVQTLYGYTF.